This T cell receptor (beta chain) was sequenced for a study of cytomegalovirus exposure and HLA in healthy donors. Trimming at V came to 8 bases and at J to 4 bases, leaving 8 bases not matched to a gene. The CDR3 is 14 amino acids. Germline CDR1 MDHEN, CDR2 SYDVKM. General study points: Confirmation in vitro established that a few CMV-associated chains were specific for CMV antigens.

Generated by immunoSEQ multiplex PCR, the TCRdb table keeps only in-frame clones and is missing some. Of approximately 150,000 clones in the sample, 75% to 95% were seen once. With regard to this clone: Its antigen is not known.

Sequencing used PBMCs. The sequence derives from a woman under 30 in good health and CMV-seropositive. This rearrangement joins TRBV28 to TRBJ2-7; TRBD1 matches 10 bases. CDR3 DNA sequence: TGTGCCAGCCTAGGGGGACAGGGGAAGTACGAGCAGTACTTC. Encoded protein: CASLGGQGKYEQYF. Looking up the rest from reference TRBV28 and TRBJ2-7 gives the full variable domain: DVKVTQSSRYLVKRTGEKVFLECVQDMDHENMFWYRQDPGLGLRLIYFSYDVKMKEKGDIPEGYSVSREKKERFSLILESASTNQTSMYLCASLGGQGKYEQYFGPGTRLTVT.